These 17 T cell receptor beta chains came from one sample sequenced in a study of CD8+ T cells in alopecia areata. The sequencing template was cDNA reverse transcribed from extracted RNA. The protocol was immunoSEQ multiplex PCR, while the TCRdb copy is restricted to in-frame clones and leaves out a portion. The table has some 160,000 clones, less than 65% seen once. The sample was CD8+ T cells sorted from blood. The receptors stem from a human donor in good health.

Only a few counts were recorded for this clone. CDR3 amino acids: CATRGQASEAFF. The CDR3 nucleotides read TGTGCCACCCGAGGACAGGCCTCTGAAGCTTTCTTT. This rearrangement joins TRBV19 to TRBJ1-1; 7 bases agree with TRBD1. V was pared by 10 bases and J by 6 bases, with 8 bases of the junction left unmatched. Germline V gene data show CDR1 as LNHDA and CDR2 as SQIVND (reference sequence). CDR3 length equals 12 residues.

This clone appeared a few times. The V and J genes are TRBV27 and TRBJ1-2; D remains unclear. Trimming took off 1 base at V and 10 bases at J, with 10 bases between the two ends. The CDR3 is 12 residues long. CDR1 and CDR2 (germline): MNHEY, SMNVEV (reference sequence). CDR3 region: CASSLWTSDYTF. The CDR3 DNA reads TGTGCCAGCAGTTTATGGACCTCGGACTACACCTTC.

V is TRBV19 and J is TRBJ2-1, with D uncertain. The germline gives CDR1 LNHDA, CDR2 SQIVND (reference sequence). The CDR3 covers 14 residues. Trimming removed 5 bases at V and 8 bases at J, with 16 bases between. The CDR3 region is CASSVSGGTDEQFF. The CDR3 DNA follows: TGTGCCAGTAGTGTGAGTGGTGGTACGGATGAGCAGTTCTTC.

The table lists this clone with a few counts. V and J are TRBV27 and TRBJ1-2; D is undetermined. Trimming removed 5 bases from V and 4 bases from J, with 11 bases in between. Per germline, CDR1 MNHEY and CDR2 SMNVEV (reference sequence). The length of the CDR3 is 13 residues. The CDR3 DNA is TGTGCCAGCAGTCGGAATCCGGTCTATGGCTACACCTTC. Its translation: CASSRNPVYGYTF.

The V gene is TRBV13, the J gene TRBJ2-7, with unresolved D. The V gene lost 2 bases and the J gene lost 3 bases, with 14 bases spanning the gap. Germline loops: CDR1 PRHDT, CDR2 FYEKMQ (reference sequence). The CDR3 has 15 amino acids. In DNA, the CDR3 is TGTGCCAGCAGCTTATGGACGGAAGCTCACTACGAGCAGTACTTC. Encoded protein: CASSLWTEAHYEQYF.

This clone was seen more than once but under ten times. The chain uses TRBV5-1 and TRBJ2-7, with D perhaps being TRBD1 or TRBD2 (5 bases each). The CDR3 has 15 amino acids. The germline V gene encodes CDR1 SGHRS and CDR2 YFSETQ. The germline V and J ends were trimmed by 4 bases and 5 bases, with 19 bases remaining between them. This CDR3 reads CASSPLTREKDEQYF. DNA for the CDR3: TGCGCCAGCAGCCCCCTCACCAGGGAGAAGGACGAGCAGTACTTC.

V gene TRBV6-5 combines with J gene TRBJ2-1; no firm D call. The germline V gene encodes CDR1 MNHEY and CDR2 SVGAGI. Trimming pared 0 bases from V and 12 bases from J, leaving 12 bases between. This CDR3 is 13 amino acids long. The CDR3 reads CASSYSPGLPQFF. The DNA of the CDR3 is TGTGCCAGCAGTTACTCTCCTGGCCTACCGCAGTTCTTC.

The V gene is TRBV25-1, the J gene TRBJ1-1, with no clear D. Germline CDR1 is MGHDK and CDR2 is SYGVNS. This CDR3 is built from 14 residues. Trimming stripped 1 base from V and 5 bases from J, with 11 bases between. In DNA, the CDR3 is TGTGCCAGCAGTGAATCGTGGGAAGGGACTGAAGCTTTCTTT. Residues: CASSESWEGTEAFF.

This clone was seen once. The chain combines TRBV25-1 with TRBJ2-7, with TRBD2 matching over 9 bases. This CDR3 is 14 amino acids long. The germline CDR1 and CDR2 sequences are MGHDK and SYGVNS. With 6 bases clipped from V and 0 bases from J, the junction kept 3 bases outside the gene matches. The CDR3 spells CASRLSGGSYEQYF. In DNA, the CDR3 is TGTGCCAGCAGGCTTAGCGGGGGCTCCTACGAGCAGTACTTC.

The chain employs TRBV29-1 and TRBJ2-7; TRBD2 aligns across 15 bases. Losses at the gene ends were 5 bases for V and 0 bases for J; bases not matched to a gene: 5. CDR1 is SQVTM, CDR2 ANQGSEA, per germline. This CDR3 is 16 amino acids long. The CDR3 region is CSVFGTSGRSSYEQYF. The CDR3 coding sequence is TGCAGCGTTTTCGGGACTAGCGGGAGGAGCTCCTACGAGCAGTACTTC.

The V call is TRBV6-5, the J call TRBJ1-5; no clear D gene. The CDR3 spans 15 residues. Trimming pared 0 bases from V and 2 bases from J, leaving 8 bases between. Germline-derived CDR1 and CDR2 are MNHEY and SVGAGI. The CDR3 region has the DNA TGTGCCAGCAGTTACTCGGCGGCAGGCAATCAGCCCCAGCATTTT. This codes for CASSYSAAGNQPQHF.

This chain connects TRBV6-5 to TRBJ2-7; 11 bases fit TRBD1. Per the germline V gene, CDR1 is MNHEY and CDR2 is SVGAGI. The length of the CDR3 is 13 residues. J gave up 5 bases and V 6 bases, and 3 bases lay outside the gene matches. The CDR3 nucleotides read TGTGCCAGCAGCGCGGGACAGGGGGACGAGCAGTACTTC. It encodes CASSAGQGDEQYF.

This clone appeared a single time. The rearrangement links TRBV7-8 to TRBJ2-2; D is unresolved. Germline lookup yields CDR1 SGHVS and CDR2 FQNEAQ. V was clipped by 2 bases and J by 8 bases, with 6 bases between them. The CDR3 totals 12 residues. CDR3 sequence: CASSLRAGELFF. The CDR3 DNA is TGTGCCAGCAGCTTACGTGCGGGGGAGCTGTTTTTT.

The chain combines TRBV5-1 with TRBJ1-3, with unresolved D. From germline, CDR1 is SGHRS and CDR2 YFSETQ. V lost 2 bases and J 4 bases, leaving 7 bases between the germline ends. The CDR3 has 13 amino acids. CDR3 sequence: CASSFERGNTIYF. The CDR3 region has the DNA TGCGCCAGCAGCTTTGAACGCGGAAACACCATATATTTT.

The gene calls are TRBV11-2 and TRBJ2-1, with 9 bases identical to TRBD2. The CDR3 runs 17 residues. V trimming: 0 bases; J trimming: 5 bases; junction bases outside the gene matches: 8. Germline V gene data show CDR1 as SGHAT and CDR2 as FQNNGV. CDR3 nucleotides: TGTGCCAGCAGCTTAGATCTAACTAGCGGGCAGAACAATGAGCAGTTCTTC. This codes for CASSLDLTSGQNNEQFF.

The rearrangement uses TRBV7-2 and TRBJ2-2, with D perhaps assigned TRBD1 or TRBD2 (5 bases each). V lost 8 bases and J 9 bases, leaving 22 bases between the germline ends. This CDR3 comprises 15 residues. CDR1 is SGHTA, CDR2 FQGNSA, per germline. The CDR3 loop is CASAWSQGRGRELFF. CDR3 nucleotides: TGTGCCAGCGCCTGGTCCCAGGGCCGGGGCAGGGAGCTGTTTTTT.

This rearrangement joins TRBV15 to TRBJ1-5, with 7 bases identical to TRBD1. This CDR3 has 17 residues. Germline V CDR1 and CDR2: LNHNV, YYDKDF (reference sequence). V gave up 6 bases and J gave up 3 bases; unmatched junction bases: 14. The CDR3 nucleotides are TGTGCCACCAGGGTTGGGCAGGAGGGGGCCAACAATCAGCCCCAGCATTTT. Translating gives CATRVGQEGANNQPQHF.